This T cell receptor beta chain comes out of a study of blood T cell repertoires in COVID-19. Study-level background: Researchers got acute and convalescent COVID-19 samples from the United States, Italy and Spain. PBMCs, B-cell-depleted T cells, or T cells were the source of the cDNA or gDNA that made up the material.

Authors' analysis steps: Reference gene primer amplification yielded estimated nucleated cell counts. TCRdb keeps only in-frame clones here, not all; method: immunoSEQ multiplex PCR. V and J calls and clone size are given by that table; D and trimming were obtained from the DNA. The sample shows roughly 150,000 clones, roughly 77% of them seen only once. The CDR3 runs 11 residues. Trimming removed 6 bases from V and 12 bases from J, with 18 bases in between. CDR1 is SQVTM, CDR2 ANQGSEA, per germline. The chain has TRBV29-1 and TRBJ2-7; a possible D gene is TRBD1 (6 bases). Sample: peripheral blood. This sequence was found in a man aged 60 to 75 with acute or convalescent COVID-19. The CDR3 here is CSVPEGDPWYF. The DNA for the CDR3 is TGCAGCGTCCCTGAGGGGGACCCATGGTACTTC.